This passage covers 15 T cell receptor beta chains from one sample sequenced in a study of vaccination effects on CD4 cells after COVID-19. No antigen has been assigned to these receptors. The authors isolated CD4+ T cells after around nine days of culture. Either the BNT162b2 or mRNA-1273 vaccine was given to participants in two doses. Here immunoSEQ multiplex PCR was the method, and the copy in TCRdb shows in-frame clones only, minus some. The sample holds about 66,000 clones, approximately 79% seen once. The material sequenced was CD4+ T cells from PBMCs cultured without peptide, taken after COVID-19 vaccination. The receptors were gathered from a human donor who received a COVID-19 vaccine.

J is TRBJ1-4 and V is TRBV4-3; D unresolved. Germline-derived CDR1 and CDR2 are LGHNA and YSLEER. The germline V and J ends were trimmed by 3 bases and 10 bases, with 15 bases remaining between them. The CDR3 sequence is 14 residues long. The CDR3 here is CASSQIPEVGKLFF. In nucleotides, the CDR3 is TGCGCCAGCAGCCAGATCCCCGAGGTGGGAAAACTGTTTTTT.

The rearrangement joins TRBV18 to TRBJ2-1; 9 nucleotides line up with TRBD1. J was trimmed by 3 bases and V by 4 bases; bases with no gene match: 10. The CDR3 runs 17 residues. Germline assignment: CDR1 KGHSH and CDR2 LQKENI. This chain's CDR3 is CASSLHTGTGSYNEQFF. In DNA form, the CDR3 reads TGTGCCAGCTCACTACATACCGGGACAGGGAGCTACAATGAGCAGTTCTTC.

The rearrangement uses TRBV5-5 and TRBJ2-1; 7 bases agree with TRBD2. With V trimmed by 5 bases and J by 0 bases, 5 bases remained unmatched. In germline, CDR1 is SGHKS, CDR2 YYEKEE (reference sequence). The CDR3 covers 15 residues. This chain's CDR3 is CASRLSSGSYNEQFF. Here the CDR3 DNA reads TGTGCCAGCAGGCTCTCTAGCGGCTCCTACAATGAGCAGTTCTTC.

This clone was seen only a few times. The CDR3 DNA follows: TGTGCCAGTAGTTCAGGGACCCGGGGTAGCAATCAGCCCCAGCATTTT. Translated, it gives CASSSGTRGSNQPQHF. J is TRBJ1-5 and V is TRBV19, with a possible D match to TRBD1 (5 bases). This CDR3 comprises 16 residues. Germline CDR1 reads LNHDA; CDR2 reads SQIVND (reference sequence). The V and J ends lost 5 bases and 0 bases respectively, with 14 bases between them.

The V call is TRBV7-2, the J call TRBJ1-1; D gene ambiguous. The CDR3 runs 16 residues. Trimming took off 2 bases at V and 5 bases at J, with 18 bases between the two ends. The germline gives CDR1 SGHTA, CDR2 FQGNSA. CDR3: CASSLYGDKGGTEAFF. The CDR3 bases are TGTGCCAGCAGCTTATATGGCGACAAGGGAGGAACTGAAGCTTTCTTT.

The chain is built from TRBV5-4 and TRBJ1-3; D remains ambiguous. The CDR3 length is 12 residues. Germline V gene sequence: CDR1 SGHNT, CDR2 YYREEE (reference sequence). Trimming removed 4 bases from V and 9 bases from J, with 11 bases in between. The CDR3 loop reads CASSPGGGTIYF. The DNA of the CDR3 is TGTGCCAGCAGCCCCGGCGGCGGCACCATATATTTT.

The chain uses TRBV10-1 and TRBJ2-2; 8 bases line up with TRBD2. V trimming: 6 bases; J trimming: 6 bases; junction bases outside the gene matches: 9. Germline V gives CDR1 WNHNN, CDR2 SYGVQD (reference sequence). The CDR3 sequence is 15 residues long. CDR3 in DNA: TGCGCCAGCAGCGTGAGCGGGGGAGGTCCCGGGGAGCTGTTTTTT. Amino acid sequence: CASSVSGGGPGELFF.

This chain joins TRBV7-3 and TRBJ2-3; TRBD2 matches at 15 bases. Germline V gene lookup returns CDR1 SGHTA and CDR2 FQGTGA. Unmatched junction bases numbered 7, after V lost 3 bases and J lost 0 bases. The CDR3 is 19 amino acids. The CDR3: CASSFTGTSGGTSTDTQYF. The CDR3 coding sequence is TGTGCCAGCAGCTTCACCGGGACTAGCGGGGGGACTAGCACAGATACGCAGTATTTT.

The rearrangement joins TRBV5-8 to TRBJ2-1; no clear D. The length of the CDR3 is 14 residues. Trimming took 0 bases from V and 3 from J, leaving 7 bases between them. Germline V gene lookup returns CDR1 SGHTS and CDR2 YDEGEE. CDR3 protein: CASSLARSYNEQFF. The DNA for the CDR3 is TGTGCCAGCAGCTTGGCAAGGAGCTACAATGAGCAGTTCTTC.

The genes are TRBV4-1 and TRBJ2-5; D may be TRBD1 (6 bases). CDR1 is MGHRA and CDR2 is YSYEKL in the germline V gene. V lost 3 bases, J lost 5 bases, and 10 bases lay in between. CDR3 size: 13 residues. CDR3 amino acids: CASSQGAMETQYF. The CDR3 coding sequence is TGCGCCAGCAGCCAGGGGGCTATGGAGACCCAGTACTTC.

CDR3 sequence: CASSGKGDNEQFF. The CDR3 region has the DNA TGTGCCAGCAGCGGGAAAGGAGACAATGAGCAGTTCTTC. The gene calls are TRBV12-3 or TRBV12-4 and TRBJ2-1; tentatively, D is TRBD2 (5 bases). Trimming pared 6 bases from V and 5 bases from J, leaving 11 bases between. The CDR3 totals 13 residues.

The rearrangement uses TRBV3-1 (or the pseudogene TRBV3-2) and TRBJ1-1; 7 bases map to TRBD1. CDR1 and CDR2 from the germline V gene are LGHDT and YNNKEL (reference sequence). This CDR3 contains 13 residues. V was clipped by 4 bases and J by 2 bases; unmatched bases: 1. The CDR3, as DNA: TGTGCCAGCAGCCGGGACAGAAACACTGAAGCTTTCTTT. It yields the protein CASSRDRNTEAFF.

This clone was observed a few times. The CDR3 region is CASSVVGLTGELFF. CDR3 bases: TGTGCCAGCAGCGTAGTGGGGCTCACCGGGGAGCTGTTTTTT. This sequence joins TRBV9 and TRBJ2-2; D perhaps matches TRBD1 (5 bases). Trimming removed 0 bases at V and 4 bases at J, with 7 bases between. This CDR3 spans 14 amino acids. The germline V gene has CDR1 SGDLS and CDR2 YYNGEE.

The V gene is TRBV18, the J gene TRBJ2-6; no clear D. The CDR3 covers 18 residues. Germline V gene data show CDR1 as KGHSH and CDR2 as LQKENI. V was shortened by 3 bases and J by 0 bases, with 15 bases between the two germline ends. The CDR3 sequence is CASSPAVTRYSGANVLTF. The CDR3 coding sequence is TGTGCCAGCTCACCCGCGGTCACACGGTACTCTGGGGCCAACGTCCTGACTTTC.

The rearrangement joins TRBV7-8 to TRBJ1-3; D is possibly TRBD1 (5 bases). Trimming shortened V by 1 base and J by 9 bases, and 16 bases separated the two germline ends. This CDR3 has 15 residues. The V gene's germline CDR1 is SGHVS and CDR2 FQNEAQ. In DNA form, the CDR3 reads TGTGCCAGCAGCTTAGTTGCAGGCCTTGGGGGCACCATATATTTT. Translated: CASSLVAGLGGTIYF.